The entry below gives a single T cell receptor (beta chain) sequence along with its context. These data belong to a study of tumor T cells in aggressive B-cell lymphoma. V lost 7 bases and J lost 8, with 14 bases in between. The germline gives CDR1 WSHSY, CDR2 SAAADI. This CDR3 is 12 amino acids long. TCRdb keeps only in-frame clones here, not all; method: immunoSEQ multiplex PCR. The table includes about 5,600 clones, approximately 79% detected once. The TCR comes from an adult with diffuse large B cell lymphoma. Sequencing input: tumor tissue. The chain carries TRBV10-2 and TRBJ1-1; D gene uncertain. CDR3 sequence (DNA): TGCGCCAGCACCATAGGGAGACCGGAAGCTTTCTTT. This sequence encodes CASTIGRPEAFF.